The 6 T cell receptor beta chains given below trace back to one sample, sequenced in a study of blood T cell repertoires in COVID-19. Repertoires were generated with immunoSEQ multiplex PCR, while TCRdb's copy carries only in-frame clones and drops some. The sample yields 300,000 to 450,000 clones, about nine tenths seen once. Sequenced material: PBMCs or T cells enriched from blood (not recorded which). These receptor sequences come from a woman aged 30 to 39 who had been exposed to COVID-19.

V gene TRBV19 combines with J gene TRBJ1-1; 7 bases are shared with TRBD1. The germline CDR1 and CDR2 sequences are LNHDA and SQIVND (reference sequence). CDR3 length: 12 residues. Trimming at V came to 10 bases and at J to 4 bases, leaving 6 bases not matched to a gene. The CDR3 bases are TGTGCCACCTCAGGGGGGATCACTGAAGCTTTCTTT. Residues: CATSGGITEAFF.

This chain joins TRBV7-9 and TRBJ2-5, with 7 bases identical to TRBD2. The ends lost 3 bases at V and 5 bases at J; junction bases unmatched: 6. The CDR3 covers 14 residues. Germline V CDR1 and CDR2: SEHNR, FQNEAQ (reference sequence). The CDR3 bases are TGTGCCAGCAGCTTCGCGGGAGCGGGGGAGACCCAGTACTTC. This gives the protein CASSFAGAGETQYF.

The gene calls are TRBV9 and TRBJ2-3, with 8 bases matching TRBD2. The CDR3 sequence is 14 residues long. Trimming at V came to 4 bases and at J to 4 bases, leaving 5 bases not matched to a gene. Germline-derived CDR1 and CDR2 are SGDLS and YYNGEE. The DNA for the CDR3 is TGTGCCAGCAGCCTCCCGGGGGGGTCAGATACGCAGTATTTT. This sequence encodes CASSLPGGSDTQYF.

This CDR3 reads CASSPLAGGLYNEQFF. DNA of the CDR3: TGTGCCAGCTCACCCTTAGCGGGAGGGCTCTACAATGAGCAGTTCTTC. V gene TRBV9 combines with J gene TRBJ2-1, with TRBD2 identical over 11 bases. Trimming took 7 bases from V and 3 from J; bases not matched to a gene: 9. CDR3 size: 16 residues. The V gene's germline CDR1 is SGDLS and CDR2 YYNGEE.

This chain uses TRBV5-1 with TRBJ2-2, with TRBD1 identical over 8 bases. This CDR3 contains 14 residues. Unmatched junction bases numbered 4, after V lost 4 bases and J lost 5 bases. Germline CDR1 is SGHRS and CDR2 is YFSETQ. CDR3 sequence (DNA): TGCGCCAGCAGCCCAGACAGGGGAACCGGGGAGCTGTTTTTT. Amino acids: CASSPDRGTGELFF.

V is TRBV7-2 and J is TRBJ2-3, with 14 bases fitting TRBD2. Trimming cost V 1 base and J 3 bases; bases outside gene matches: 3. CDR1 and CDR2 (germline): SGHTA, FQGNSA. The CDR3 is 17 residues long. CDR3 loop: CASSLEGTSGRTDTQYF. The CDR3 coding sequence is TGTGCCAGCAGCTTAGAGGGGACTAGCGGGAGAACAGATACGCAGTATTTT.